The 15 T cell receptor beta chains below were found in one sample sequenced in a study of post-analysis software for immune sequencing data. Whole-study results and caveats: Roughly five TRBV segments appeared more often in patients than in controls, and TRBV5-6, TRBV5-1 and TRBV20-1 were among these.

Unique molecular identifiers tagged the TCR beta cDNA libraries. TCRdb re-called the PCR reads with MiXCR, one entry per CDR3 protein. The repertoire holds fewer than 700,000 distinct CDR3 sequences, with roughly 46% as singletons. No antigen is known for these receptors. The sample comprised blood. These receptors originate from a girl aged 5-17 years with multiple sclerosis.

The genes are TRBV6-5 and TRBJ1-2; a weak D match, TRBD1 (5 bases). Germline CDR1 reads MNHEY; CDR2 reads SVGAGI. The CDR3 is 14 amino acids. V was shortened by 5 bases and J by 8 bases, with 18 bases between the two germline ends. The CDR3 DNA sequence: TGTGCCAGCAGTCAAATAACGGGGCGAGAAGGCTACACCTTC. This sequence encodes CASSQITGREGYTF.

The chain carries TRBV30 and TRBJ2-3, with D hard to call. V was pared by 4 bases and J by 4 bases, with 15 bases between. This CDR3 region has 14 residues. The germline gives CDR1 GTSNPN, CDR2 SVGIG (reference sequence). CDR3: CAWTPRFWADTQYF. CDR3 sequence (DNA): TGTGCCTGGACTCCTCGGTTTTGGGCAGATACGCAGTATTTT.

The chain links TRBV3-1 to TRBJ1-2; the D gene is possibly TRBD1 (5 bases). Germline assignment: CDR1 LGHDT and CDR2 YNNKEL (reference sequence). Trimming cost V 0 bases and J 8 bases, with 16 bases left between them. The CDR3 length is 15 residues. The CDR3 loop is CASSQDGEGSVGYTF. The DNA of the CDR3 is TGTGCCAGCAGCCAAGATGGAGAGGGGTCTGTCGGCTACACCTTC.

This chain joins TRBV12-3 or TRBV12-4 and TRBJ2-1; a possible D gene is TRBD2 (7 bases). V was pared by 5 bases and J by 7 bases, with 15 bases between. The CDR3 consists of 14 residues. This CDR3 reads CASSDLEGGNEQFF. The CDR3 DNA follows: TGTGCCAGCAGTGATCTGGAGGGGGGGAATGAGCAGTTCTTC.

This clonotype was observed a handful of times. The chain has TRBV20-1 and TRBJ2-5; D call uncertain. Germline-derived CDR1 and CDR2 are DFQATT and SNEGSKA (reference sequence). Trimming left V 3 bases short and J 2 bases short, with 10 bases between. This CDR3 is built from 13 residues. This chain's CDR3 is CSASGPSQETQYF. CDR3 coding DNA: TGCAGTGCTAGTGGGCCGTCGCAAGAGACCCAGTACTTC.

CDR3 coding DNA: TGTGCCAGCAGCTTATTCCCCAACTATGGCTACACCTTC. Translated, it gives CASSLFPNYGYTF. The chain links TRBV7-9 to TRBJ1-2; D gene uncertain. CDR3 length: 13 residues. The germline V gene encodes CDR1 SEHNR and CDR2 FQNEAQ (reference sequence). V was cut by 2 bases and J by 2 bases, with 6 bases left in between.

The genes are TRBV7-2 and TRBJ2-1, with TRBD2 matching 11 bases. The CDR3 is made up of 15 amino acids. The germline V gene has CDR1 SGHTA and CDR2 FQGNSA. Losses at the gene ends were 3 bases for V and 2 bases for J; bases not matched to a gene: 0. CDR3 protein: CASSFSGRAYNEQFF. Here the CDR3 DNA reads TGTGCCAGCAGCTTTAGCGGGAGGGCCTACAATGAGCAGTTCTTC.

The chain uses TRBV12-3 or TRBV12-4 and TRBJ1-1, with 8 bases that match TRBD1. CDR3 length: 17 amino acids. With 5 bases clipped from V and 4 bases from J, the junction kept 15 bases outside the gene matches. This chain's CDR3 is CASSPRGRGLLTTEAFF. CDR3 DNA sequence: TGTGCCAGCAGTCCCCGGGGCAGGGGGCTGTTGACCACTGAAGCTTTCTTT.

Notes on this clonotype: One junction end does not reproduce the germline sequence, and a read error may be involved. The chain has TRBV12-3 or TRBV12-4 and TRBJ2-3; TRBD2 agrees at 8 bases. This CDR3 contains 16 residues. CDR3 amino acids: CACRAGTRGVWDTQYF. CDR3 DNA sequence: TGTGCCTGCAGAGCCGGGACTAGAGGGGTCTGGGATACGCAGTATTTT.

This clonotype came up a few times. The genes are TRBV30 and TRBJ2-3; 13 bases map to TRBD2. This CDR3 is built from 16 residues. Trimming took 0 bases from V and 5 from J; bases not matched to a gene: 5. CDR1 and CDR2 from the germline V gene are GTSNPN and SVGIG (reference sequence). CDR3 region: CAWSVLGLAGRDTQYF. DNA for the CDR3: TGTGCCTGGAGTGTACTGGGACTAGCGGGAAGAGATACGCAGTATTTT.

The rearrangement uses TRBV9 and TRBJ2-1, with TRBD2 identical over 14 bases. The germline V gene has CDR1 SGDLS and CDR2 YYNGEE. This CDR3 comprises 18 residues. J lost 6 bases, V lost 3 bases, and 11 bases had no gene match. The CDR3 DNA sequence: TGTGCCAGCAGCGCCTGGACTAGCGGGGGGTCCCTCGGCAATGAGCAGTTCTTC. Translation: CASSAWTSGGSLGNEQFF.

The CDR3 reads CSATSGGKNEQFF. DNA of the CDR3: TGCAGTGCTACTAGCGGGGGCAAGAATGAGCAGTTCTTC. The gene calls are TRBV20-1 and TRBJ2-1; 10 bases fit TRBD2. The CDR3 spans 13 residues. V lost 4 bases, J lost 7 bases, and 4 bases stayed unmatched. Looked up from germline, CDR1 is DFQATT and CDR2 is SNEGSKA (reference sequence).

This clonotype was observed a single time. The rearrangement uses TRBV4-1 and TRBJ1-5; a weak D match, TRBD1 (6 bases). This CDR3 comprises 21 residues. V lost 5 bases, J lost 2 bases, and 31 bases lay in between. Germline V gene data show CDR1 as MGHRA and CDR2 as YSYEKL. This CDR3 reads CASSTQQFGRGGGKGNQPQHF. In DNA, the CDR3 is TGCGCCAGCAGCACTCAACAATTCGGGAGGGGGGGCGGAAAGGGCAATCAGCCCCAGCATTTT.

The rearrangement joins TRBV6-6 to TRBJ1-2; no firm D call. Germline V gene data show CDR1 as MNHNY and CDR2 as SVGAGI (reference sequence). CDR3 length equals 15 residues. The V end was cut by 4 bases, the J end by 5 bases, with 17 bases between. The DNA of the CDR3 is TGTGCCAGCAGTTCTATGGAGGGTGGAAGATATGGCTACACCTTC. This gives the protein CASSSMEGGRYGYTF.

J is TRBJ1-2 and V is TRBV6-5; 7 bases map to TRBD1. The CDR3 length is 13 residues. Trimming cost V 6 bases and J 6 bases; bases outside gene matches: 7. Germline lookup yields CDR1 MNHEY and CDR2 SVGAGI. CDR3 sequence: CASRRDRDHGYTF. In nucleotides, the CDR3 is TGTGCCAGCAGGAGAGACAGGGATCATGGCTACACCTTC.